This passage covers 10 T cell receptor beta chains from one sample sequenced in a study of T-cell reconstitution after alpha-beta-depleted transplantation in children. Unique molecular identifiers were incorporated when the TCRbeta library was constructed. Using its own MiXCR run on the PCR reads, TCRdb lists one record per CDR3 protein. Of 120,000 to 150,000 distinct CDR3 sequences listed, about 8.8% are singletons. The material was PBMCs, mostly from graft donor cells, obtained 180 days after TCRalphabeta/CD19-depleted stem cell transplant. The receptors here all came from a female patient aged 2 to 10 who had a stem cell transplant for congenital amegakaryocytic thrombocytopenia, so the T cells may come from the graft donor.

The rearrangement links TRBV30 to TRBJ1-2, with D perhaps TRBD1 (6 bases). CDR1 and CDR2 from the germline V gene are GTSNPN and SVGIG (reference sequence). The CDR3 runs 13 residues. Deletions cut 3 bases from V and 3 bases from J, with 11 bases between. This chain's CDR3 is CAWRTGGDYGYTF. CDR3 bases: TGTGCCTGGAGGACAGGAGGGGACTATGGCTACACCTTC. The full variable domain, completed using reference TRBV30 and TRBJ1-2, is SQTIHQWPATLVQPVGSPLSLECTVEGTSNPNLYWYRQAAGRGLQLLFYSVGIGQISSEVPQNLSASRPQDRQFILSSKKLLLSDSGFYLCAWRTGGDYGYTFGSGTRLTVV.

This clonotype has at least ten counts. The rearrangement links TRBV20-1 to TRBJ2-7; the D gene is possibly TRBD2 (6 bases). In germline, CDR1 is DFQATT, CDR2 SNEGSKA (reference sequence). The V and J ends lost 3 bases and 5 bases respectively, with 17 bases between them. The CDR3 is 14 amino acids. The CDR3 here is CSASAGTGNDEQYF. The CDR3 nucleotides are TGCAGTGCTAGTGCTGGGACTGGCAATGACGAGCAGTACTTC.

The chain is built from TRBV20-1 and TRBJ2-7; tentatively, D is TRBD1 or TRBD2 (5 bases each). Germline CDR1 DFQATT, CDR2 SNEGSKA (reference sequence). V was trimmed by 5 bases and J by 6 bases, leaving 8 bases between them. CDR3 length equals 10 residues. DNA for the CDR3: TGCAGTGCTCTGGGGACCGAGCAGTACTTC. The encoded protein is CSALGTEQYF.

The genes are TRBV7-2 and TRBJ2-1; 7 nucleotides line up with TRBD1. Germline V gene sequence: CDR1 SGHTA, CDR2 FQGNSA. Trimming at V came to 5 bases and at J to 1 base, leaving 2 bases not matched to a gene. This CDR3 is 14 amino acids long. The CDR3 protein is CASSGQVSYNEQFF. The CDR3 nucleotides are TGTGCCAGCAGCGGACAGGTATCCTACAATGAGCAGTTCTTC.

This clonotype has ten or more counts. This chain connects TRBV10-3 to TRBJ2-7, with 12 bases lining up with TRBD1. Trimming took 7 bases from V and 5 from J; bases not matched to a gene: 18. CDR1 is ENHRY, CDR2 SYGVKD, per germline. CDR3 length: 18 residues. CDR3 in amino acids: CAIKGAPGQGARRDEQYF. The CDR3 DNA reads TGTGCCATCAAAGGGGCCCCGGGACAGGGGGCGCGGCGCGACGAGCAGTACTTC.

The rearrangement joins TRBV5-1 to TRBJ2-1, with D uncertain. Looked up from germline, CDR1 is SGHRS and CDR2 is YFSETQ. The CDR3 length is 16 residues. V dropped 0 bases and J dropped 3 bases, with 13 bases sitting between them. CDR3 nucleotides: TGCGCCAGCAGCTTGGCCTTGTTAACTAACTACAATGAGCAGTTCTTC. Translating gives CASSLALLTNYNEQFF. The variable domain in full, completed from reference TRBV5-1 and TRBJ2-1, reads KAGVTQTPRYLIKTRGQQVTLSCSPISGHRSVSWYQQTPGQGLQFLFEYFSETQRNKGNFPGRFSGRQFSNSRSEMNVSTLELGDSALYLCASSLALLTNYNEQFFGPGTRLTVL.

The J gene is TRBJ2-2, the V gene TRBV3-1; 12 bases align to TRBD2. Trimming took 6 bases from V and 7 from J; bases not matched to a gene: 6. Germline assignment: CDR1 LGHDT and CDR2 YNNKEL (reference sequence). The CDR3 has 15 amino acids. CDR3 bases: TGTGCCAGCAGTCAGACTAGCGGGAGTAGCGGGGAGCTGTTTTTT. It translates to CASSQTSGSSGELFF.

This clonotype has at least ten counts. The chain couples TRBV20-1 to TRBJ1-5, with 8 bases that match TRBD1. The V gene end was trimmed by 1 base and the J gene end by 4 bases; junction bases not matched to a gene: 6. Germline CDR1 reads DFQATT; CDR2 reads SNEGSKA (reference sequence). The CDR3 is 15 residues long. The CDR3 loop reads CSARGPRGQNQPQHF. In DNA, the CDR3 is TGCAGTGCTAGAGGGCCCAGGGGGCAAAATCAGCCCCAGCATTTT.

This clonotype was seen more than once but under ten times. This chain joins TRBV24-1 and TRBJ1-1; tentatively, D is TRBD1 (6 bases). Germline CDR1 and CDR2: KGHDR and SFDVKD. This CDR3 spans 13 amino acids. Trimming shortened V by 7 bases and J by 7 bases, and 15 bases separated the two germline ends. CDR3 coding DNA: TGTGCCACCAGGGGGGGGGGCGACGATGAAGCTTTCTTT. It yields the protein CATRGGGDDEAFF.

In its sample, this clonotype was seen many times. Written as DNA, the CDR3 is TGCAGTGCTAGAGAGGATCGGACAGTCTATGGCTACACCTTC. Translation gives CSAREDRTVYGYTF. J is TRBJ1-2 and V is TRBV20-1, with D possibly matching TRBD1 (6 bases). There are 14 residues in the CDR3. Germline V gene data show CDR1 as DFQATT and CDR2 as SNEGSKA (reference sequence). The V end lost 0 bases, the J end lost 4 bases, and 12 bases lay between the germline ends.